What follows describes a single T cell receptor beta chain. The data are from a study of blood T cell repertoires in COVID-19. Across the study: There were acute and convalescent COVID-19 samples, and they came from the United States, Italy and Spain. The cDNA or gDNA used as material had been derived from T cells, B-cell-depleted T cells, or PBMCs.

Seattle's cohort entered during active infection and was followed longitudinally. Original data processing: Estimated nucleated cell counts came from reference gene primer amplification. Measured with immunoSEQ multiplex PCR; TCRdb has only the in-frame clones, and not every one. Clonal size and the V and J genes are those of that table, whereas D and trimming came from the DNA. The profile shows 150,000 to 200,000 clones, 80% to 85% of them singletons. The CDR3 has 19 residues. CDR1 and CDR2 from the germline V gene are SGHTA and FQGNSA. V was cut by 2 bases and J by 0 bases, with 19 bases left in between.

The TCR originated in a woman older than 75 with COVID-19, enrolled during active disease. The chain recombines TRBV7-2 with TRBJ2-2; weak D call: TRBD2 (7 bases). Sequenced sample: peripheral blood. CDR3 loop: CASSLPREGGAANTGELFF. CDR3 sequence (DNA): TGTGCCAGCAGCTTACCAAGGGAGGGGGGAGCTGCGAACACCGGGGAGCTGTTTTTT.